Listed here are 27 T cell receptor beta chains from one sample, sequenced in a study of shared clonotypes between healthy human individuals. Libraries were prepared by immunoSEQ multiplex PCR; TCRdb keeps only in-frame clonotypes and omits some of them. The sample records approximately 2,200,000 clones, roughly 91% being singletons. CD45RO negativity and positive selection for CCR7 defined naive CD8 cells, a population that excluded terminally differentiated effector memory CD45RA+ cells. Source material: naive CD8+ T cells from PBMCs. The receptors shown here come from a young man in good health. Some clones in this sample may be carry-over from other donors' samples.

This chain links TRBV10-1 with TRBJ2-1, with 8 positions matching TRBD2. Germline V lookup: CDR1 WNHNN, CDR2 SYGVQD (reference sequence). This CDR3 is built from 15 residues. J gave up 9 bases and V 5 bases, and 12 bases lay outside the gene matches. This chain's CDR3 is CASSSRGSGIGEQFF. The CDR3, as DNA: TGCGCCAGCAGTTCCCGGGGTAGCGGGATAGGTGAGCAGTTCTTC.

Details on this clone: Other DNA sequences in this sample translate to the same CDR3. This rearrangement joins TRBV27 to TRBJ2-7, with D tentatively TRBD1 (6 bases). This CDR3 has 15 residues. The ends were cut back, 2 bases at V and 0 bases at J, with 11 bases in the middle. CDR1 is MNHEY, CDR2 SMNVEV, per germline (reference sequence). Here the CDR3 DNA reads TGTGCCAGCAGTTTAGGCAGGGGTCCCTCCTACGAGCAGTACTTC. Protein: CASSLGRGPSYEQYF.

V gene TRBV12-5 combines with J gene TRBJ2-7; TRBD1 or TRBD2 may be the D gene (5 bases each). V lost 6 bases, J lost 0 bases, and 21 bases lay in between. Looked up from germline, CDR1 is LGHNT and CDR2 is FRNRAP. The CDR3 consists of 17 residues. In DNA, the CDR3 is TGTGCTAGTGGCCGAACGCTCCCGACGGGGACCTCCTACGAGCAGTACTTC. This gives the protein CASGRTLPTGTSYEQYF.

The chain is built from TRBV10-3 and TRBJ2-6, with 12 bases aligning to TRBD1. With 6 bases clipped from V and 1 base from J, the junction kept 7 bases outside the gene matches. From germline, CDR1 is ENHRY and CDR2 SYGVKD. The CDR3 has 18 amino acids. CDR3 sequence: CAIRPKGQGASGANVLTF. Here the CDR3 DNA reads TGTGCCATCAGGCCAAAGGGACAGGGGGCTTCTGGGGCCAACGTCCTGACTTTC.

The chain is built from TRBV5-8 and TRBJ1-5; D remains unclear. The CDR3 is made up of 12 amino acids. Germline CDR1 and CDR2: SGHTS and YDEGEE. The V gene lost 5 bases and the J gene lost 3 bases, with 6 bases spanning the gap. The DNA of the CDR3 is TGTGCCAGCAGGTTCTCCAATCAGCCCCAGCATTTT. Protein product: CASRFSNQPQHF. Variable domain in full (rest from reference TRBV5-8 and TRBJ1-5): EAGVTQSPTHLIKTRGQQATLRCSPISGHTSVYWYQQALGLGLQFLLWYDEGEERNRGNFPPRFSGRQFPNYSSELNVNALELEDSALYLCASRFSNQPQHFGDGTRLSIL.

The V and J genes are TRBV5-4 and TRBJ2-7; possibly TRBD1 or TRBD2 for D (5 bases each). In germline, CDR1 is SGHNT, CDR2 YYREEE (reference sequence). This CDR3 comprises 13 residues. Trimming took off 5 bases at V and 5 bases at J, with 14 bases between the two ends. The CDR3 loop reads CASREARGHEQYF. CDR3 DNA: TGTGCCAGCAGAGAGGCTCGGGGCCACGAGCAGTACTTC.

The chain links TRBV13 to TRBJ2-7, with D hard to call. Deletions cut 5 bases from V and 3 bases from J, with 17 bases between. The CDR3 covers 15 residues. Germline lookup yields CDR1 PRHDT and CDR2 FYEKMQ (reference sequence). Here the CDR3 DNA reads TGTGCCAGCAGCCAAAAACGGGCGCCCTACTACGAGCAGTACTTC. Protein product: CASSQKRAPYYEQYF. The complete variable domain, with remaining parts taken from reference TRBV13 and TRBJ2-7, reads AAGVIQSPRHLIKEKRETATLKCYPIPRHDTVYWYQQGPGQDPQFLISFYEKMQSDKGSIPDRFSAQQFSDYHSELNMSSLELGDSALYFCASSQKRAPYYEQYFGPGTRLTVT.

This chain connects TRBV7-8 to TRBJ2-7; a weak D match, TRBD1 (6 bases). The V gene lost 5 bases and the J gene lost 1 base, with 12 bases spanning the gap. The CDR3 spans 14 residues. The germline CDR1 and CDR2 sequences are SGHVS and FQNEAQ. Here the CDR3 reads CASSPWTASYEQYF. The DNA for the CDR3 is TGTGCCAGCAGCCCTTGGACAGCTTCCTACGAGCAGTACTTC. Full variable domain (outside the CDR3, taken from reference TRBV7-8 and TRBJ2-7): GAGVSQSPRYKVAKRGQDVALRCDPISGHVSLFWYQQALGQGPEFLTYFQNEAQLDKSGLPSDRFFAERPEGSVSTLKIQRTQQEDSAVYLCASSPWTASYEQYFGPGTRLTVT.

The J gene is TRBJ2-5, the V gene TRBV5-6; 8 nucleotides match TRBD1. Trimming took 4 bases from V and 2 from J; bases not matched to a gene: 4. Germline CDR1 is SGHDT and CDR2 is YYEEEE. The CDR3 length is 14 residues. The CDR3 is CASSVGQVQETQYF. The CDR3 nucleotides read TGTGCCAGCAGCGTGGGACAGGTACAAGAGACCCAGTACTTC.

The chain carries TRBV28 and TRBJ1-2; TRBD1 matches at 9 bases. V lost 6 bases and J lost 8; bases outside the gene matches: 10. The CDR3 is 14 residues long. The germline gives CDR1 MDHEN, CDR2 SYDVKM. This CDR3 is CASSWDRVEDGYTF. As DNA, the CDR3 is TGTGCCAGCAGCTGGGACAGGGTCGAAGACGGCTACACCTTC.

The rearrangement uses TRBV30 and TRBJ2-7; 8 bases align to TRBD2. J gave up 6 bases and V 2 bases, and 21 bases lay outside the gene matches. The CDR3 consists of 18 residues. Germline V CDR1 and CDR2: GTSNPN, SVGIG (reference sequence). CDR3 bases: TGTGCCTGGAGTCAAATGGAGGGGGTCTATGGCGGGAGGTCCGAGCAGTACTTC. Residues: CAWSQMEGVYGGRSEQYF.

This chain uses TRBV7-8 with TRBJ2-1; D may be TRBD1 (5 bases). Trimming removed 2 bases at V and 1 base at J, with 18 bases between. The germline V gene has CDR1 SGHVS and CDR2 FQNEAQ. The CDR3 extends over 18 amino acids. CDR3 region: CASSLLVGRVVSYNEQFF. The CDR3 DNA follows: TGTGCCAGCAGCTTACTAGTCGGCAGGGTGGTTTCCTACAATGAGCAGTTCTTC.

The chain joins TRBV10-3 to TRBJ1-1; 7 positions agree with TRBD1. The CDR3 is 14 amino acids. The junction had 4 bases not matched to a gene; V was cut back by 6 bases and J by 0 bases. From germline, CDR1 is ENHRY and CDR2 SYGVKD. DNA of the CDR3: TGTGCCATCAGCGCACAGGGGCTGAACACTGAAGCTTTCTTT. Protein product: CAISAQGLNTEAFF.

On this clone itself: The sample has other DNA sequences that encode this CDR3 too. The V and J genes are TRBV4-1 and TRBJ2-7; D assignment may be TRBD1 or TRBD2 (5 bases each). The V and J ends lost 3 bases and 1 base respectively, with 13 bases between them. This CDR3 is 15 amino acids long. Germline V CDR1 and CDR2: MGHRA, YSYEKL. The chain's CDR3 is CASSQAGTGSYEQYF. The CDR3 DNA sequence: TGCGCCAGCAGCCAGGCCGGGACGGGATCCTACGAGCAGTACTTC.

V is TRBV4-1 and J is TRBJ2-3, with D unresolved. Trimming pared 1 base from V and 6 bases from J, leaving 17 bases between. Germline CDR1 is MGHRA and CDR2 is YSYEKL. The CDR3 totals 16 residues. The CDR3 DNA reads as TGCGCCAGCAGCCAAGTTATCGGGCGGTCGTGGGATACGCAGTATTTT. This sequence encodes CASSQVIGRSWDTQYF.

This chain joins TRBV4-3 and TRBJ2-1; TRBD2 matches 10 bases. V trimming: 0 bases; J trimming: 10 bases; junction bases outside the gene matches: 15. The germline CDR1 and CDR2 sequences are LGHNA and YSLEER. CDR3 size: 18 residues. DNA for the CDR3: TGCGCCAGCAGCCAAGAGTGGCTCCAAGCGGGAGGGATCAACGAGCAGTTCTTC. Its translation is CASSQEWLQAGGINEQFF.

CDR3 DNA: TGTGCCAGCAGTTTAGGACAGGGAGCGACTAATGAAAAACTGTTTTTT. It yields the protein CASSLGQGATNEKLFF. The chain recombines TRBV6-5 with TRBJ1-4; TRBD1 agrees at 8 bases. CDR1 and CDR2 (germline): MNHEY, SVGAGI. V was clipped by 4 bases and J by 2 bases; unmatched bases: 6. The CDR3 spans 16 residues.

This chain's CDR3 is CASSQGGSWSLKLAGSYNEQFF. The CDR3 DNA sequence: TGTGCCAGCAGCCAAGGGGGCTCCTGGTCCCTTAAACTAGCGGGCTCCTACAATGAGCAGTTCTTC. V gene TRBV4-2 combines with J gene TRBJ2-1; 9 nucleotides align to TRBD2. This CDR3 region has 22 residues. The germline CDR1 and CDR2 sequences are LGHNA and YNFKEQ. V shed 1 base and J 0 bases; nucleotides not matched to a gene: 19.

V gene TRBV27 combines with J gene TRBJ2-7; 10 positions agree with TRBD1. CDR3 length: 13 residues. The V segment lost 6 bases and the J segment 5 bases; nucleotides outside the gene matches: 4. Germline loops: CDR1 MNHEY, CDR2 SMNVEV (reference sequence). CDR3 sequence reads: CASSTTGGNEQYF. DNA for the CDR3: TGTGCCAGCAGCACGACAGGGGGCAACGAGCAGTACTTC.

CDR3 sequence (DNA): TGTGCCAGCAGTTTGTCCGGGGCTAGCGGGAGAGAGACCCAGTACTTC. Translating it yields CASSLSGASGRETQYF. The chain joins TRBV28 to TRBJ2-5, with 10 bases matching TRBD2. Germline V gives CDR1 MDHEN, CDR2 SYDVKM. CDR3 size: 16 residues. The junction had 8 bases not matched to a gene; V was cut back by 3 bases and J by 4 bases.

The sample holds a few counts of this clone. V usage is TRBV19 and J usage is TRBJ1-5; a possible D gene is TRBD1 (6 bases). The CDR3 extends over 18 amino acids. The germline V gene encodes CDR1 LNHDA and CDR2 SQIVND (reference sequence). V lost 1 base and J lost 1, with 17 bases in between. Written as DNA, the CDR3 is TGTGCCAGTAGTATAGTTCGTGTTCTGGGGGCCAGCAATCAGCCCCAGCATTTT. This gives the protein CASSIVRVLGASNQPQHF.

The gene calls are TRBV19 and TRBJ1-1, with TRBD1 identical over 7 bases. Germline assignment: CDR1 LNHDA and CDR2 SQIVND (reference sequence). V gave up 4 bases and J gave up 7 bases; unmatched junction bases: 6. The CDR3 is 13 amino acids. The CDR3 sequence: CASSTRGQVEAFF. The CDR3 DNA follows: TGTGCCAGTAGTACCCGTGGACAGGTTGAAGCTTTCTTT.

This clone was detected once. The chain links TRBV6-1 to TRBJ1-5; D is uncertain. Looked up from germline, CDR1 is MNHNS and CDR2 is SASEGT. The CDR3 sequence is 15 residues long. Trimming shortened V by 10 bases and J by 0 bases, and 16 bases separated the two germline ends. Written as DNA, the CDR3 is TGTGCCACCCGGACCGAAATTTATAGCAATCAGCCCCAGCATTTT. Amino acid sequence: CATRTEIYSNQPQHF.

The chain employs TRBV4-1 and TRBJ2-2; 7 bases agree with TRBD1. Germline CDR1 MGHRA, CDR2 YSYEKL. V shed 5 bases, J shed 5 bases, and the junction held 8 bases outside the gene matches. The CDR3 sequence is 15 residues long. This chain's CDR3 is CASSVSGGKTGELFF. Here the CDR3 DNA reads TGCGCCAGCAGCGTTTCAGGGGGAAAAACCGGGGAGCTGTTTTTT.

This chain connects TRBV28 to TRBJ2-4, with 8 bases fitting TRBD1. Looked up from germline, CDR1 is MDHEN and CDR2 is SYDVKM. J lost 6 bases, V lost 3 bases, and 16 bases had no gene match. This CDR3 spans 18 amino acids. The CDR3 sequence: CASSFPLGQGNLGNIQYF. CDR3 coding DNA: TGTGCCAGCAGTTTCCCCTTAGGACAGGGCAATTTGGGAAACATTCAGTACTTC.

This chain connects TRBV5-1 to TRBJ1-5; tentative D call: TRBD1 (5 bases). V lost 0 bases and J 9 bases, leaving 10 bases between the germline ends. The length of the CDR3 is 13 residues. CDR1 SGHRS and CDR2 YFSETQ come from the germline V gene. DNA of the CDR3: TGCGCCAGCAGCTTGGGTTCAGGGTGGCCCCAGCATTTT. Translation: CASSLGSGWPQHF.

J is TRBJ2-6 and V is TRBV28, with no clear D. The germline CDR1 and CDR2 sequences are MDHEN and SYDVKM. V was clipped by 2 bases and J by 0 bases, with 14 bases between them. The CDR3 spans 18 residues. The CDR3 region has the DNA TGTGCCAGCAGTTTAAGGGCTAGTCTTGACTCTGGGGCCAACGTCCTGACTTTC. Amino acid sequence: CASSLRASLDSGANVLTF.